The clone carrying this T cell receptor (beta chain) was picked up a small number of times. TCRdb recomputed calls from the 5' RACE reads with MiXCR, one row per CDR3 protein. The sample has hundreds of thousands of distinct CDR3 sequences, approximately 13% seen once; the top ten hold about 1.5%. The record originates from a study of identical twins. This same sample was also part of a study on yellow fever vaccine responses in identical twins.

Sequencing input: PBMCs. This sequence was found in a woman aged 18-29 years in good health.

CDR3 protein: CASSPPFYTGELFF. The CDR3 region has the DNA TGTGCCAGCAGCCCCCCGTTCTACACCGGGGAGCTGTTTTTT. The rearrangement joins TRBV7-9 to TRBJ2-2; D unresolved. The CDR3 is 14 amino acids. Trimming pared 5 bases from V and 3 bases from J, leaving 10 bases between. CDR1 is SEHNR, CDR2 FQNEAQ, per germline (reference sequence).